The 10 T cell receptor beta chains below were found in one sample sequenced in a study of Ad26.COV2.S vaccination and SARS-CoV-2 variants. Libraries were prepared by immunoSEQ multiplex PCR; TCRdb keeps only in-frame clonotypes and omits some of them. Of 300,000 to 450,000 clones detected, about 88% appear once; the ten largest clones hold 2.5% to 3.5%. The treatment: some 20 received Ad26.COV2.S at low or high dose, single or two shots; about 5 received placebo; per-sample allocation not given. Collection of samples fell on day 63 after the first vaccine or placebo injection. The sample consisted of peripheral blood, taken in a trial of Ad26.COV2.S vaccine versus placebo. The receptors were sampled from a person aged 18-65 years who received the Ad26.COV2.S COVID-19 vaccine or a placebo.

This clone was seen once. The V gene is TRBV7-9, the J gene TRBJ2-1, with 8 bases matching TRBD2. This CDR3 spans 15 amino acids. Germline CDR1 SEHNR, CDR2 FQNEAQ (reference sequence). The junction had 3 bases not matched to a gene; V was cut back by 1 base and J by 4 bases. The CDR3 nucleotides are TGTGCCAGCAGCTTAGGAGCGGGAGTTTACAATGAGCAGTTCTTC. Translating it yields CASSLGAGVYNEQFF.

The CDR3 bases are TGTGCCAGCAGCTTAGATCTGGCGCTAGTGGAGACCCAGTACTTC. As protein: CASSLDLALVETQYF. The chain employs TRBV11-2 and TRBJ2-5; no reliable D call. The CDR3 length is 15 residues. Per the germline V gene, CDR1 is SGHAT and CDR2 is FQNNGV. Trimming took off 0 bases at V and 5 bases at J, with 13 bases between the two ends.

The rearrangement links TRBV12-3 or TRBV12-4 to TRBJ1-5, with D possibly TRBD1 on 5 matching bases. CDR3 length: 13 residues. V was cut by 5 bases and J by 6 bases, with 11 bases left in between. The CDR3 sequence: CASSRGRSQPQHF. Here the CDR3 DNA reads TGTGCCAGCAGTCGGGGACGCAGTCAGCCCCAGCATTTT.

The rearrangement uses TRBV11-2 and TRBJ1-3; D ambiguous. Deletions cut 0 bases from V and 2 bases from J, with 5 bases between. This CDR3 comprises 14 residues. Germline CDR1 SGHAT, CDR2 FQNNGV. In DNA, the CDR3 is TGTGCCAGCAGCTTAGAGGGAACTGGAAACACCATATATTTT. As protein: CASSLEGTGNTIYF. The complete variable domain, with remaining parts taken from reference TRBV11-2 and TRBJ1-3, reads EAGVAQSPRYKIIEKRQSVAFWCNPISGHATLYWYQQILGQGPKLLIQFQNNGVVDDSQLPKDRFSAERLKGVDSTLKIQPAKLEDSAVYLCASSLEGTGNTIYFGEGSWLTVV.

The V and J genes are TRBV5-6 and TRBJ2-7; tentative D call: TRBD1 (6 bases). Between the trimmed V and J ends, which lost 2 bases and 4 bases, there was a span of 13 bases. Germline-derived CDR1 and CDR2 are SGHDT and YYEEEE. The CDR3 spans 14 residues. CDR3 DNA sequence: TGTGCCAGCAGCTTTTCAGGGGAAATTTACGAGCAGTACTTC. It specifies CASSFSGEIYEQYF.

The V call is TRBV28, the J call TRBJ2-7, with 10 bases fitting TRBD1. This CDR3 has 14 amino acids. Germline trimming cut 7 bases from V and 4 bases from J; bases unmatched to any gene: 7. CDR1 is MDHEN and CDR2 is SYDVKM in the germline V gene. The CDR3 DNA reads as TGTGCCAGCACAAGGCCGGGACAGGGGTACGAGCAGTACTTC. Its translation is CASTRPGQGYEQYF.

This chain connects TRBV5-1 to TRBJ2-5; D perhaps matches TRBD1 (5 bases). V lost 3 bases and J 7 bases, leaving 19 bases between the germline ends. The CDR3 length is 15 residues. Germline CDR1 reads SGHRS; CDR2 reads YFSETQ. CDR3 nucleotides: TGCGCCAGCAGCTCGACTCAGGGTGTGCAGGTGACCCAGTACTTC. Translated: CASSSTQGVQVTQYF.

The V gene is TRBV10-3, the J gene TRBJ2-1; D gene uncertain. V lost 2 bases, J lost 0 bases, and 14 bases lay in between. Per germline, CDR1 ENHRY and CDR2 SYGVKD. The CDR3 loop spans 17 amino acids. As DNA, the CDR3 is TGTGCCATCAGTGAGGCGCGGCCGGGCAGCTCCTACAATGAGCAGTTCTTC. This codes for CAISEARPGSSYNEQFF.

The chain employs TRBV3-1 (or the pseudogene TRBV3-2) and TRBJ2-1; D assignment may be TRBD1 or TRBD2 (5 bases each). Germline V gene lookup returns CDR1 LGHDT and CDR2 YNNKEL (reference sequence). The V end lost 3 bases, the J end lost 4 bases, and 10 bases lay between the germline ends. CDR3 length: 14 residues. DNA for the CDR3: TGTGCCAGCAGCCAGAGGGACCAGTACAATGAGCAGTTCTTC. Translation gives CASSQRDQYNEQFF.

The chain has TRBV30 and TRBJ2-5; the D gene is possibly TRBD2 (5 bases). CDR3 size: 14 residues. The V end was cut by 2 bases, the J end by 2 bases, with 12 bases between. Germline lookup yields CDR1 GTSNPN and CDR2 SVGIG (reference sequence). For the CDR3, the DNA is TGTGCCTGGAGTAAAGGACTCAGACAAGAGACCCAGTACTTC. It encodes CAWSKGLRQETQYF.